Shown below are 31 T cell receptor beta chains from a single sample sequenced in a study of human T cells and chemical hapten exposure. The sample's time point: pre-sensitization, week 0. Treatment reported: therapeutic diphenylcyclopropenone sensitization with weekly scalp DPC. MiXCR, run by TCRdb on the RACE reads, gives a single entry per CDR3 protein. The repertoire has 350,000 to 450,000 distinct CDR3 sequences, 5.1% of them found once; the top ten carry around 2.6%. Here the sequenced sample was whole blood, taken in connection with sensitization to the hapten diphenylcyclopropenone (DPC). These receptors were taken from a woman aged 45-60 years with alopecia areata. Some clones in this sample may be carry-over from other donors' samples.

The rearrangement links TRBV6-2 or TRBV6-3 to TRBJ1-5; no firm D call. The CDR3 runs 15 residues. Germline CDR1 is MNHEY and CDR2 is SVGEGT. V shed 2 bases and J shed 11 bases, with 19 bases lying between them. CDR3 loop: CASSYRGSIGRAQHF. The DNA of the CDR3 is TGTGCCAGCAGTTACCGTGGTTCGATCGGTCGAGCCCAGCATTTT.

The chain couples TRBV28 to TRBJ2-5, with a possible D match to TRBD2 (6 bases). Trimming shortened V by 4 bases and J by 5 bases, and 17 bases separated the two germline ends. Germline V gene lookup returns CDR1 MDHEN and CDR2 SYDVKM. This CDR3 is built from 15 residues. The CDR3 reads CASSSPREPVETQYF. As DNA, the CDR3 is TGTGCCAGCAGTTCCCCCCGGGAGCCTGTGGAGACCCAGTACTTC.

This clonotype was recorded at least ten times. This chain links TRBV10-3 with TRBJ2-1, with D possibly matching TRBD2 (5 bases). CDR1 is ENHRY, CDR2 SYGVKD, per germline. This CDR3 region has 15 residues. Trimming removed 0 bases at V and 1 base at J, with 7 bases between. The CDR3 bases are TGTGCCATCAGTGAGTCGTCGGGGTCCTACAATGAGCAGTTCTTC. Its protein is CAISESSGSYNEQFF.

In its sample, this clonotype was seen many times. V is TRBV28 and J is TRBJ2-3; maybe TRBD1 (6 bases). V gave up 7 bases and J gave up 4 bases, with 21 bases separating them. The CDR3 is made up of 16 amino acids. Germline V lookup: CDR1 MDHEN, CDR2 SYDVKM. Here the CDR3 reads CASTNPGTSMADTQYF. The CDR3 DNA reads TGTGCCAGCACCAACCCCGGGACATCGATGGCAGATACGCAGTATTTT.

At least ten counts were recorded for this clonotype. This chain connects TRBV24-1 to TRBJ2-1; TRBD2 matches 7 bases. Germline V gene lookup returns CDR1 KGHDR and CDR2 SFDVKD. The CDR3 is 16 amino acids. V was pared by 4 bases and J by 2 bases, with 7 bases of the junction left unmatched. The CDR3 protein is CATSDPRGSPYNEQFF. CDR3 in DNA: TGTGCCACCAGTGACCCTCGCGGGAGTCCCTACAATGAGCAGTTCTTC.

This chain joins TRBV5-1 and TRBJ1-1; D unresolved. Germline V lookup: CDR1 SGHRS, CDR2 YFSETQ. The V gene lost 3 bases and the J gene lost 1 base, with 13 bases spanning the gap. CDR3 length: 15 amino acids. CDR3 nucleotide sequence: TGCGCCAGCAGCTCCCGGGCCCAAGGGAACACTGAAGCTTTCTTT. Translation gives CASSSRAQGNTEAFF.

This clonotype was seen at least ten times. In DNA form, the CDR3 reads TGTGCCAGCAGTCCGAGACTAGCGGGAGGTGATACGCAGTATTTT. It codes for CASSPRLAGGDTQYF. The chain couples TRBV6-2 or TRBV6-3 to TRBJ2-3; 13 bases line up with TRBD2. This CDR3 region has 15 residues. J gave up 6 bases and V 5 bases, and 5 bases lay outside the gene matches. CDR1 and CDR2 from the germline V gene are MNHEY and SVGEGT.

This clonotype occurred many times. The CDR3 sequence is CASSKQGAGANVLTF. The CDR3 DNA reads TGTGCCAGCAGCAAACAGGGAGCCGGGGCCAACGTCCTGACTTTC. This chain links TRBV9 with TRBJ2-6, with TRBD1 as a possible D gene (6 bases). Germline values: CDR1 SGDLS, CDR2 YYNGEE. Trimming removed 4 bases at V and 4 bases at J, with 12 bases between. The CDR3 consists of 15 residues.

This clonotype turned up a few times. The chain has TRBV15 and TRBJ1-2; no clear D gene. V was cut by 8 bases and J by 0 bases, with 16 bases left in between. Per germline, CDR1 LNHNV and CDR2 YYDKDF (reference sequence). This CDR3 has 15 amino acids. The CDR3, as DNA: TGTGCCACCGAGGGCACGGGGAATGCTAACTATGGCTACACCTTC. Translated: CATEGTGNANYGYTF.

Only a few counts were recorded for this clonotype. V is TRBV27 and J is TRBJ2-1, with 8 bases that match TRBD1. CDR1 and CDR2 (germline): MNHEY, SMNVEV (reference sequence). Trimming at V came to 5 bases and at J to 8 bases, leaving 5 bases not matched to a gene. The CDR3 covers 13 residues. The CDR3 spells CASSKTGGHEQFF. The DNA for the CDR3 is TGTGCCAGCAGTAAAACAGGGGGTCATGAGCAGTTCTTC.

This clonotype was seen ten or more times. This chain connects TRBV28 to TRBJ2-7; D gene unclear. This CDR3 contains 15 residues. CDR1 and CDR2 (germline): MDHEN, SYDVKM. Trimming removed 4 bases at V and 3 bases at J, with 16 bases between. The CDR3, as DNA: TGTGCCAGCAGTTCCTCGGCGCGGACCTTCTACGAGCAGTACTTC. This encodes CASSSSARTFYEQYF.

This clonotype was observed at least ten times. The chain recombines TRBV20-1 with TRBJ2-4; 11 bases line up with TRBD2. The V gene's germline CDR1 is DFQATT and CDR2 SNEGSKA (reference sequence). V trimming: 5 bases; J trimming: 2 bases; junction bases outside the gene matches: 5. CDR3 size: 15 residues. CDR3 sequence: CSAGLAGGPKNIQYF. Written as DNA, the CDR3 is TGCAGTGCTGGTCTAGCGGGGGGTCCCAAAAACATTCAGTACTTC.

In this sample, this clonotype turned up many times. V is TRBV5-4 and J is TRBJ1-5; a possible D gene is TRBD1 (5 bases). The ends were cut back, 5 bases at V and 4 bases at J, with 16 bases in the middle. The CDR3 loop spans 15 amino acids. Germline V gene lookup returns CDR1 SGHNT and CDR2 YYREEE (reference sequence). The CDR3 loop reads CASSWGRRLNQPQHF. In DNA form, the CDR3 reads TGTGCCAGCAGTTGGGGACGGCGGTTAAATCAGCCCCAGCATTTT.

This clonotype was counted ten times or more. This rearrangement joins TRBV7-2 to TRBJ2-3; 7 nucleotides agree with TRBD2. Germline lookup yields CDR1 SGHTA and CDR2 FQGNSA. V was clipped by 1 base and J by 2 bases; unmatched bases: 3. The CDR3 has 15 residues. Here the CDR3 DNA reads TGTGCCAGCAGCTTAGGGGGAGGGCCCACAGATACGCAGTATTTT. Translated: CASSLGGGPTDTQYF.

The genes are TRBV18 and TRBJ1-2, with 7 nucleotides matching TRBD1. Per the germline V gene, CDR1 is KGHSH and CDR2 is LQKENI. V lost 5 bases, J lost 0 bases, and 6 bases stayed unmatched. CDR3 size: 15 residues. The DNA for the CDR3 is TGTGCCAGCTCAGCCGGGACAGACTCTAACTATGGCTACACCTTC. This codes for CASSAGTDSNYGYTF. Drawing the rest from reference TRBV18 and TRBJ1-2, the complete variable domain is NAGVMQNPRHLVRRRGQEARLRCSPMKGHSHVYWYRQLPEEGLKFMVYLQKENIIDESGMPKERFSAEFPKEGPSILRIQQVVRGDSAAYFCASSAGTDSNYGYTFGSGTRLTVV.

The DNA for the CDR3 is TGCAGTGCTTTCAACAATGAGCAGTTCTTC. It specifies CSAFNNEQFF. V is TRBV20-1 and J is TRBJ2-1, with unresolved D. CDR3 size: 10 residues. CDR1 is DFQATT and CDR2 is SNEGSKA in the germline V gene (reference sequence). Trimming removed 5 bases from V and 5 bases from J, with 4 bases in between.

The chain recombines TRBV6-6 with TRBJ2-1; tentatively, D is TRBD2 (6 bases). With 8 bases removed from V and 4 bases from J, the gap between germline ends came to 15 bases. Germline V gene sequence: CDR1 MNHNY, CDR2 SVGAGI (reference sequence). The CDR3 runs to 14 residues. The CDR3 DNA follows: TGTGCCAGCGGTACCGAGCGGGTGTACAATGAGCAGTTCTTC. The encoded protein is CASGTERVYNEQFF.

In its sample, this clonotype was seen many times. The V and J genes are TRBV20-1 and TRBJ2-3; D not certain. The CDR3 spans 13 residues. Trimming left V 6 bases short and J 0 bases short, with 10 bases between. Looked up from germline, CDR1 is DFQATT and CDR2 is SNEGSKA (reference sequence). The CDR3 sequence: CSASYPSTDTQYF. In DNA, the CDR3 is TGCAGTGCATCATACCCTAGCACAGATACGCAGTATTTT.

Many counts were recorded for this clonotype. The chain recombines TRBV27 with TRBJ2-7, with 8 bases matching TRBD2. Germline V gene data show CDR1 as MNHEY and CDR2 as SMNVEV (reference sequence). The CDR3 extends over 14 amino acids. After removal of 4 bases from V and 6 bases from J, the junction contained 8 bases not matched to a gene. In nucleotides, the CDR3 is TGTGCCAGCAGTTCAGGACTAGCTGTAGGCGAGCAGTACTTC. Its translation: CASSSGLAVGEQYF.

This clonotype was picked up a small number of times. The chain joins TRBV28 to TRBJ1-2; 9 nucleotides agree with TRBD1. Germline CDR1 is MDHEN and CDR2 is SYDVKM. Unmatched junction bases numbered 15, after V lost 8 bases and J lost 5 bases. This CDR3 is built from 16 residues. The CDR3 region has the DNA TGTGCCAGCTGTTGGGGCACAGGGGGCGAGATATATGGCTACACCTTC. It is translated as CASCWGTGGEIYGYTF.

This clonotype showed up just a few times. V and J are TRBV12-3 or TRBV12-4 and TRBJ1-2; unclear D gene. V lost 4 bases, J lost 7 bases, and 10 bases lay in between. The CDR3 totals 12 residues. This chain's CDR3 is CASSSGLVGYTF. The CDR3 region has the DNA TGTGCCAGCAGTTCGGGTTTAGTTGGCTACACCTTC.

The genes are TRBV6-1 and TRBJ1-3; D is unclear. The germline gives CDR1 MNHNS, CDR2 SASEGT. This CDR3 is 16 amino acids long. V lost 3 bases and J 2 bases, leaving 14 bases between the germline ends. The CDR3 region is CASSDPRSTAGNTIYF. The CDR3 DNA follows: TGTGCCAGCAGTGACCCTAGATCGACGGCTGGAAACACCATATATTTT.

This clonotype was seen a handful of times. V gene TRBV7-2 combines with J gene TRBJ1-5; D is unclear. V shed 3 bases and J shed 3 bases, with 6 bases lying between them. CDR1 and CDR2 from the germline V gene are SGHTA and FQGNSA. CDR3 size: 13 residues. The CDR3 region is CASSLAFNQPQHF. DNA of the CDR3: TGTGCCAGCAGCTTGGCTTTCAATCAGCCCCAGCATTTT.

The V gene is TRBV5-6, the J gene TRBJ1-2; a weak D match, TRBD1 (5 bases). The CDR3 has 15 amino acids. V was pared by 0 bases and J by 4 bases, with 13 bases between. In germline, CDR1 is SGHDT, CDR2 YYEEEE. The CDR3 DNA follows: TGTGCCAGCAGCTTGGTTGGGGGAAGGAGCTATGGCTACACCTTC. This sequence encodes CASSLVGGRSYGYTF.

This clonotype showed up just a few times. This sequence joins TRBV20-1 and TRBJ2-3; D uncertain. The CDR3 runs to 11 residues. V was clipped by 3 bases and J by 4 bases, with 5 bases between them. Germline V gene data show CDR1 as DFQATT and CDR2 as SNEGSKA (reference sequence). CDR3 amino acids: CSASRADTQYF. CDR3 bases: TGCAGTGCTAGTAGGGCAGATACGCAGTATTTT.

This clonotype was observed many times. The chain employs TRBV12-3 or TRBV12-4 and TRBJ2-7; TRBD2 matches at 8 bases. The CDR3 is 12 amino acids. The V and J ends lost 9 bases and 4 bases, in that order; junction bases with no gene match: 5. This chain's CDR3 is CASTPGGYEQYF. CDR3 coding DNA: TGTGCCAGTACTCCGGGGGGGTACGAGCAGTACTTC.

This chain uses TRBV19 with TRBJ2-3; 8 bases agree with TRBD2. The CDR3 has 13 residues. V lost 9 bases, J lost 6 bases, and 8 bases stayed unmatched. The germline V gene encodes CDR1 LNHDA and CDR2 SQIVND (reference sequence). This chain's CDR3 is CASGTRGSDTQYF. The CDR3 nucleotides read TGTGCCAGCGGGACTAGAGGTTCTGATACGCAGTATTTT.

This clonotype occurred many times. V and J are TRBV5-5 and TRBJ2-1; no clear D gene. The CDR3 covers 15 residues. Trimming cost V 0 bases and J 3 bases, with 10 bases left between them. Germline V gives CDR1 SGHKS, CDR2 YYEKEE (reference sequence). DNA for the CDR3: TGTGCCAGCAGCTTGGAAGGGTCCCTCTACAATGAGCAGTTCTTC. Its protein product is CASSLEGSLYNEQFF.

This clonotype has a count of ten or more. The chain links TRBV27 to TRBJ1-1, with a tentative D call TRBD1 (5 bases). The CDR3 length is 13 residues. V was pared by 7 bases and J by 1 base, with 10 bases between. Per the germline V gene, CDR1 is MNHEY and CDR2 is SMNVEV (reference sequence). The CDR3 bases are TGTGCCAGCAAGGGGTTACCGAACACTGAAGCTTTCTTT. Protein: CASKGLPNTEAFF.

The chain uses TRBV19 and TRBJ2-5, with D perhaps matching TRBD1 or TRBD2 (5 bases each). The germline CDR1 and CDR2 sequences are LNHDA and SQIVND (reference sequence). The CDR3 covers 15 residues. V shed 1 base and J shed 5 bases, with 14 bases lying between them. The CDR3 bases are TGTGCCAGTAGTATAGGGGACCGAGGTGCGGAGACCCAGTACTTC. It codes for CASSIGDRGAETQYF.

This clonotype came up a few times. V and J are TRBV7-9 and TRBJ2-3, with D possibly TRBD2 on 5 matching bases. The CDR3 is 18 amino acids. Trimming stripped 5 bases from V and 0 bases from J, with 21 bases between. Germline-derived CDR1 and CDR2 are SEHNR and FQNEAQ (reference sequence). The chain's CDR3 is CASSPHTNRDQSTDTQYF. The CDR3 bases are TGTGCCAGCAGCCCCCACACTAACCGGGATCAGAGCACAGATACGCAGTATTTT.